This is a list of T cell receptor beta chains from one sample in a study of control samples from healthy donors and cancer patients. Data came from immunoSEQ multiplex PCR; TCRdb stores just in-frame clones and leaves some out. The top ten clones hold more than 2% of a sample with approximately 89,000 clones, roughly 84% of them seen once. Sequenced material: blood. The receptors shown here come from a woman in her thirties or forties in good health. CDR3s include the opening cysteine and the closing phenylalanine or tryptophan. The D gene is left open where the match is weak. A clone size is listed for some rows: how often the clone was seen (once, few, many), or a class if it is expanded.

cdr3_aa cdr3_nt d_call j_call v_call clone_size
CASSFRQGAGELFF TGTGCCAGCAGCTTCCGACAGGGAGCCGGGGAGCTGTTTTTT TRBD1 TRBJ2-2 TRBV9 -
CASSYSLTALGAPLHF TGCGCCAGCAGCTACTCCTTGACGGCCTTGGGGGCACCCCTCCACTTT - TRBJ1-6 TRBV5-1 -
CASRPRVNTEAFF TGTGCCAGCAGGCCTCGGGTGAACACTGAAGCTTTCTTT - TRBJ1-1 TRBV6-5 -
CASSLGGGSGYTF TGTGCCAGCAGTTTAGGAGGGGGCTCTGGCTACACCTTC TRBD1 TRBJ1-2 TRBV12-3/TRBV12-4 -
CASSVGAFNEKLFF TGTGCCAGCAGCGTAGGGGCCTTTAATGAAAAACTGTTTTTT - TRBJ1-4 TRBV7-2 -
CATLGLAGVNEQFF TGTGCCACCTTAGGACTAGCGGGGGTCAATGAGCAGTTCTTC TRBD2 TRBJ2-1 TRBV15 -
CASSGTNLGNQPQHF TGTGCCAGCTCAGGGACAAATCTCGGGAATCAGCCCCAGCATTTT - TRBJ1-5 TRBV18 -
CASSHLTGEGQPQHF TGCGCCAGCAGCCACTTAACAGGGGAGGGTCAGCCCCAGCATTTT TRBD1 TRBJ1-5 TRBV4-3 once
CASSVEPDEKLFF TGTGCCAGCTCCGTGGAGCCGGACGAAAAACTGTTTTTT - TRBJ1-4 TRBV14 -
CASRHRGMNTGELFF TGCGCCAGCAGGCACAGGGGGATGAACACCGGGGAGCTGTTTTTT TRBD1 TRBJ2-2 TRBV10-1 -
CASSLGYGYNEQFF TGTGCCAGCAGCTTGGGGTATGGTTACAATGAGCAGTTCTTC - TRBJ2-1 TRBV5-5 -
CASSSMLSQPQHF TGTGCCAGCAGCAGCATGCTCAGTCAGCCCCAGCATTTT - TRBJ1-5 TRBV5-5 -
CASSLEGEGAGNTIYF TGTGCCAGCAGTTTAGAGGGGGAGGGAGCTGGAAACACCATATATTTT - TRBJ1-3 TRBV28 -
CASSVAGQGYNSPLHF TGTGCCAGCAGCGTAGCGGGACAGGGGTATAATTCACCCCTCCACTTT TRBD1 TRBJ1-6 TRBV9 -
CAWTTRGAGTDTQYF TGTGCCTGGACTACCCGGGGGGCTGGCACAGATACGCAGTATTTT - TRBJ2-3 TRBV30 -
CASSLGETQYF TGTGCCAGCAGTTTAGGAGAGACCCAGTACTTC - TRBJ2-5 TRBV12-3/TRBV12-4 -
CASSLNRVLGTGELFF TGTGCCAGCTCACTAAACAGGGTACTCGGCACCGGGGAGCTGTTTTTT - TRBJ2-2 TRBV18 -
CASTRDPTDTQYF TGTGCCAGCACACGGGACCCAACAGATACGCAGTATTTT - TRBJ2-3 TRBV7-2 -
CASTSGRTEAFF TGTGCCTCCACATCCGGCAGAACTGAAGCTTTCTTT - TRBJ1-1 TRBV30 -
CASSRRDSIAYEQYF TGCGCCAGCAGCCGGAGGGACAGCATAGCCTACGAGCAGTACTTC - TRBJ2-7 TRBV4-3 -
CASSKRDPGEKRDEQYF TGTGCCAGCAGCAAGCGGGACCCAGGGGAAAAAAGGGACGAGCAGTACTTC - TRBJ2-7 TRBV7-9 -
CASSLAGEKLFF TGTGCCAGCAGCTTGGCCGGAGAAAAACTGTTTTTT - TRBJ1-4 TRBV5-8 -
CASSGQGMNTEAFF TGTGCCAGCAGTGGACAGGGTATGAACACTGAAGCTTTCTTT TRBD1 TRBJ1-1 TRBV5-6 -
CASSRGASYNEQFF TGCGCCAGCAGCAGGGGGGCCTCCTACAATGAGCAGTTCTTC - TRBJ2-1 TRBV5-1 -
CASSVLAGSYNEQFF TGTGCCAGCAGCGTACTAGCGGGGTCATACAATGAGCAGTTCTTC TRBD2 TRBJ2-1 TRBV9 -
CASSKGRGLSTDTQYF TGTGCCAGCAGCAAAGGAAGGGGTTTAAGTACAGATACGCAGTATTTT - TRBJ2-3 TRBV21-1 -
CATSDLTGNYGYTF TGTGCCACCAGTGATTTAACAGGGAACTATGGCTACACCTTC - TRBJ1-2 TRBV24-1 -
CASSQGSGSGNTIYF TGTGCCAGCAGCCAAGGCAGCGGCTCTGGAAACACCATATATTTT - TRBJ1-3 TRBV3-1/TRBV3-2 -
CASSQGLPWGAEAFF TGCGCCAGCAGCCAAGGCCTCCCTTGGGGGGCTGAAGCTTTCTTT - TRBJ1-1 TRBV4-3 -
CASRRALAKNIQYF TGTGCCAGCAGGCGTGCTTTAGCCAAAAACATTCAGTACTTC - TRBJ2-4 TRBV6-5 -
CAWSGGLGETQYF TGTGCCTGGAGTGGAGGCCTAGGGGAGACCCAGTACTTC - TRBJ2-5 TRBV30 -
CASSPYFTGGNQPQHF TGTGCCAGCAGCCCATACTTCACAGGGGGCAATCAGCCCCAGCATTTT TRBD1 TRBJ1-5 TRBV3-1/TRBV3-2 -
CASSAGRGGETQYF TGTGCCAGCAGTGCAGGGCGGGGGGGAGAGACCCAGTACTTC TRBD2 TRBJ2-5 TRBV2 once
CASSLGLGPLNEKLFF TGCGCCAGCAGCCTTGGTTTGGGACCGCTTAATGAAAAACTGTTTTTT - TRBJ1-4 TRBV5-1 -
CASSQDTLMGVLAFF TGCGCCAGCAGCCAAGACACTCTTATGGGGGTTCTAGCTTTCTTT - TRBJ1-1 TRBV4-3 -
CATSTRDGNFLNYGYTF TGTGCCACCAGCACAAGGGACGGCAATTTTCTTAACTATGGCTACACCTTC - TRBJ1-2 TRBV15 -
CASSQDQNLVEQYF TGCGCCAGCAGCCAAGATCAGAACCTGGTCGAGCAGTACTTC - TRBJ2-7 TRBV4-3 -
CASSPESYNEQFF TGTGCCAGCAGTCCGGAGTCCTACAATGAGCAGTTCTTC - TRBJ2-1 TRBV2 -
CASSSRRDISYEQYF TGTGCCAGCAGCTCCCGGAGGGACATCTCCTACGAGCAGTACTTC - TRBJ2-7 TRBV11-1 -
CASSYVASRTDTQYF TGTGCCAGCAGTTACGTGGCTAGCCGCACAGATACGCAGTATTTT - TRBJ2-3 TRBV6-2/TRBV6-3 -
CASSLGLNNEQFF TGCGCCAGCAGCCTTGGTCTCAACAATGAGCAGTTCTTC - TRBJ2-1 TRBV5-1 -
CASSVGWRAETQYF TGTGCCAGCAGCGTAGGATGGCGAGCGGAGACCCAGTACTTC - TRBJ2-5 TRBV9 -
CASSLGWDTGELFF TGTGCCAGCAGCTTAGGGTGGGACACCGGGGAGCTGTTTTTT - TRBJ2-2 TRBV11-3 -
CASSHDTYNEQFF TGTGCCAGCAGCCACGACACCTACAATGAGCAGTTCTTC - TRBJ2-1 TRBV3-1/TRBV3-2 -
CASSYLSGTGGTEAFF TGTGCCAGCAGCTACCTGTCTGGGACAGGGGGAACTGAAGCTTTCTTT TRBD1 TRBJ1-1 TRBV3-1/TRBV3-2 -
CAWSFGMNTEAFF TGTGCCTGGAGTTTCGGTATGAACACTGAAGCTTTCTTT - TRBJ1-1 TRBV30 once